This T cell receptor beta chain was obtained from a study of cytomegalovirus exposure and HLA in healthy donors. Study-level findings and limits: CMV antigen specificity of a few CMV-associated chains was confirmed in vitro.

Trimming removed 7 bases from V and 3 bases from J, with 10 bases in between. Germline-derived CDR1 and CDR2 are LNHDA and SQIVND (reference sequence). The CDR3 runs to 12 residues. A word on this clone: Its specificity is unknown.

Using immunoSEQ multiplex PCR, the repertoire was profiled, and TCRdb retains in-frame clones only, with some absent. The sample lists about 330,000 clones, more than 80% occurring once. The chain carries TRBV19 and TRBJ2-7; D might be TRBD2 (6 bases). The source material was PBMCs. The origin of this receptor is a woman aged 18 to 35 in good health and CMV-seronegative. CDR3 nucleotides: TGTGCCAGTAAGGACTATGGCTACGAGCAGTACTTC. This sequence encodes CASKDYGYEQYF.